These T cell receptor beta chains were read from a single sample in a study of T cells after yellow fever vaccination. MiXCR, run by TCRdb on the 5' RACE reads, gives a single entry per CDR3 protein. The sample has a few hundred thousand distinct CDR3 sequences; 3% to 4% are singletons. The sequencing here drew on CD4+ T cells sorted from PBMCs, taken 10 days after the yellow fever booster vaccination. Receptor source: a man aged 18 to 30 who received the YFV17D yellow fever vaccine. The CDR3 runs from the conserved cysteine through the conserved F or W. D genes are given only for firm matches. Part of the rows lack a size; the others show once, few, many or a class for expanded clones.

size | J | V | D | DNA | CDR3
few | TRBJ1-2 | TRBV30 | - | TGTGCCTCCGGAGTATACTATGGCTACACCTTC | CASGVYYGYTF
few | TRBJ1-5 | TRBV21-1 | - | TGTGCCAGCAGCAAAGGAGAGGGATCGCATTTT | CASSKGEGSHF
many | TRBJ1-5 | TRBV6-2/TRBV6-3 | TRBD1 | TGTGCCAGCAGTCCCTTCGGACAGGGACGTCAGCCCCAGCATTTT | CASSPFGQGRQPQHF
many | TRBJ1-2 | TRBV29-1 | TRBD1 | TGCAGCGTGACAGGGGGCGCGGCCCCCGGCTACACCTTC | CSVTGGAAPGYTF
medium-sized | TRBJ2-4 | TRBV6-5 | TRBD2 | TGTGCTACGGCGGGGGGGCCGGAGTCCAAAAACATTCAGTACTTC | CATAGGPESKNIQYF
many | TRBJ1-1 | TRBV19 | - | TGTGCCAGTAGCCGTCCCGGGGGGGTGAACACTGAAGCTTTCTTT | CASSRPGGVNTEAFF
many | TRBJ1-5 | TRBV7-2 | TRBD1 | TGTGCCACTAATAGGGGGCGCGGCCAGCCCCAGCATTTT | CATNRGRGQPQHF
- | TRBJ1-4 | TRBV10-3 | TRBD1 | TGTGCCATCAGTACAGGGGCTAGGGGTGAAAAACTGTTTTTT | CAISTGARGEKLFF
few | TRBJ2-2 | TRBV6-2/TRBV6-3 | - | TGTGCCAGCAGTTATAGGCGGCAGAACACCGGGGAGCTGTTTTTT | CASSYRRQNTGELFF
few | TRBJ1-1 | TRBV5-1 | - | TGCGCCAGCACTAAGGGAGAGAACACTGAAGCTTTCTTT | CASTKGENTEAFF
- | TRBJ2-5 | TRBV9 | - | TGTGCCAGCAGCTCTCCCGCGGAAGCGGGCAGGGAGACCCAGTACTTC | CASSSPAEAGRETQYF
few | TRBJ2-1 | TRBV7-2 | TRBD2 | TGTGCCAGCAGCTTATGGGGGGGGGTTTACAATGAGCAGTTCTTC | CASSLWGGVYNEQFF
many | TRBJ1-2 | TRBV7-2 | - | TGTGCCAGCAGCCCACACCAGGGATATGGCTACACCTTC | CASSPHQGYGYTF
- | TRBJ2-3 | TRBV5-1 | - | TGCGCCAGCAGGGGCAGTGTGGGCACAGATACGCAGTATTTT | CASRGSVGTDTQYF
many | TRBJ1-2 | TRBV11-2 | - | TGTGCCAGCAGGGATGGGTACTATGGCTACACCTTC | CASRDGYYGYTF
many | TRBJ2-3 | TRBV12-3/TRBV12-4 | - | TGTGCCAGCACCCCTGTGGGGGGCACAGATACGCAGTATTTT | CASTPVGGTDTQYF
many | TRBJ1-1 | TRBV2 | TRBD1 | TGTGCCACCCTCGGAGAGGGACAGGGTGAAGCTTTCTTT | CATLGEGQGEAFF
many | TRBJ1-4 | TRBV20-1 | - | TGCAGTGCTAGATTACCGGGAGTCACTAATGAAAAACTGTTTTTT | CSARLPGVTNEKLFF
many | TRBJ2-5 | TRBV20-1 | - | TGCAGTGCTAGTTTCGGAGAGACCCAGTACTTC | CSASFGETQYF
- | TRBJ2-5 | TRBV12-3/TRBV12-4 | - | TGTGCCAGCAGTTTACAACGGGGACCGGGACAGACCCAGTACTTC | CASSLQRGPGQTQYF
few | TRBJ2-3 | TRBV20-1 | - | TGCAGTGCTAGAGATGCCCGGGGACGGGATACGCAGTATTTT | CSARDARGRDTQYF
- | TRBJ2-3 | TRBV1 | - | TGCACCAGCAGCGTAGGGACTAGCGGGGGGCAGACAGATACGCAGTATTTT | CTSSVGTSGGQTDTQYF
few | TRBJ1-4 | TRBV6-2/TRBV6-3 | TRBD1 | TGTGCCAGCAGTTACGGCAGGGGGCAAGGATCGGAAAAACTGTTTTTT | CASSYGRGQGSEKLFF
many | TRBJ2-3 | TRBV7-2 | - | TGTGCCAGCAGCTTAGTATCCGGGCCAGATACGCAGTATTTT | CASSLVSGPDTQYF
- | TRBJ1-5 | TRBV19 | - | TGTGCCAGTAGTCCTGACGGCCGGGGAAAATATAGCAATCAGCCCCAGCATTTT | CASSPDGRGKYSNQPQHF
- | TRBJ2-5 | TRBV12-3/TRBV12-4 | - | TGTGCCAGCAGTTTGGAGTCCAGCGCCCAGTACTTC | CASSLESSAQYF
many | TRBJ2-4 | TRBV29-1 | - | TGCAGCACCCGGGCCGGGACATTAAACATTCAGTACTTC | CSTRAGTLNIQYF
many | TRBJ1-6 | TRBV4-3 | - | TGCGCCAGCAGCCATCCCGGGACACCTTCCGCCCTCCACTTT | CASSHPGTPSALHF
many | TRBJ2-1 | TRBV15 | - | TGTGCCACCAGCAGAGCTAGACAGAGTTGGGAGAGTGAGCAGTTCTTC | CATSRARQSWESEQFF
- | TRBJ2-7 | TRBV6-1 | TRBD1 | TGTGCCACCCTCCGGGACAGCAACTACGAGCAGTACTTC | CATLRDSNYEQYF
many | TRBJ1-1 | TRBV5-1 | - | TGCGCCAGCAGCTTGGCAGGCCAGAAAGGGACTGAAGCTTTCTTT | CASSLAGQKGTEAFF
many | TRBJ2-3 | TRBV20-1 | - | TGCAGGCCCTACGGAAGATTCGTGCCAGATACGCAGTATTTT | CRPYGRFVPDTQYF
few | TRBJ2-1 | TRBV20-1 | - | TGCAGTGCTAGCGGGGGGCCAGGTGATGAGCAGTTCTTC | CSASGGPGDEQFF
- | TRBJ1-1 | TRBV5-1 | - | TGCGCCAGCAGCACGGGCTCGGCCGGTCCACACACTGAAGCTTTCTTT | CASSTGSAGPHTEAFF
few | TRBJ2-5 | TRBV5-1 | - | TGCGCCAGCAGCGGGGGGAACCGGGAGACCCAGTACTTC | CASSGGNRETQYF
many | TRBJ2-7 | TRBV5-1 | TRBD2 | TGCGCCAGCAGTATGACTAGCGGGGTTTACGAGCAGTACTTC | CASSMTSGVYEQYF
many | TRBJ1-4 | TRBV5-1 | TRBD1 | TGCGCCAGCGCGAAACAGGGGACTAATGAAAAACTGTTTTTT | CASAKQGTNEKLFF
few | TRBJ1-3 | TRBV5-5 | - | TGTGCCAGCAGCTTGTCTCGGCCCTCTGGAAACACCATATATTTT | CASSLSRPSGNTIYF
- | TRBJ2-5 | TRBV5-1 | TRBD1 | TGCGCCAGCAGCGTCACAGGGGAAGAGACCCAGTACTTC | CASSVTGEETQYF
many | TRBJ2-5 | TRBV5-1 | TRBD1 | TGCGCCAGCAGCCCGGGAACGACAGGGGGCGAGACCCAGTACTTC | CASSPGTTGGETQYF
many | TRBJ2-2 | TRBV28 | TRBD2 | TGTGCCAGCAGTTTCTGGCGGGGGACGAACACCGGGGAGCTGTTTTTT | CASSFWRGTNTGELFF
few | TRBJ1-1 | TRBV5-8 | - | TGTGCCAGCAGCTTTAGTTGGAGCACTGAAGCTTTCTTT | CASSFSWSTEAFF
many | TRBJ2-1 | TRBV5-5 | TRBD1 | TGTGCCAGCAGAAGAACAGGGGTTGGGTCCTACAATGAGCAGTTCTTC | CASRRTGVGSYNEQFF
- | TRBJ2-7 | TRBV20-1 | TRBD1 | TGCAGTGCTAAACCGGGACAGAGGTCCTACGAGCAGTACTTC | CSAKPGQRSYEQYF
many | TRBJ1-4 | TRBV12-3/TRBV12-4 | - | TGTGCCAGCAGTTTCTCCGGGGAGGGAAAACTGTTTTTT | CASSFSGEGKLFF
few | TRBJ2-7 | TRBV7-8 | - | TGTGCCAGCAGCTTAGCGGCAGACTACGAGCAGTACTTC | CASSLAADYEQYF
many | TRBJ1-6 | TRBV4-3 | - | TGCGCCAGCAGCCAAACCAGCCTTAATTCACCCCTCCACTTT | CASSQTSLNSPLHF
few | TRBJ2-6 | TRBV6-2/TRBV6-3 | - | TGTGCCAGCAGCCAAGACTCTGGGGCCAACGTCCTGACTTTC | CASSQDSGANVLTF
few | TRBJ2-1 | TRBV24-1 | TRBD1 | TGTGCCACCAGTGATAATTCAGAGGGGGCTAGGGAGCAGTTCTTC | CATSDNSEGAREQFF
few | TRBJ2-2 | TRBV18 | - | TGTGCCAGCTCACCACAGGGGCCATACACCGGGGAGCTGTTTTTT | CASSPQGPYTGELFF
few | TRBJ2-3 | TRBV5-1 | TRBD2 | TGCGCCAGCAGACCTACTAGCGGGGGGGCACAGGAGTATTTT | CASRPTSGGAQEYF
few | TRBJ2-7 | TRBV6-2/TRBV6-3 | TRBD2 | TGTGCCAGCAGTCAACAGCGGGGGGGCCGCGAGCAGTACTTC | CASSQQRGGREQYF
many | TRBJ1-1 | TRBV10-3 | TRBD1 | TGTGCCATCAGTGCTGACAGGGTGATGTCTTTCTTT | CAISADRVMSFF
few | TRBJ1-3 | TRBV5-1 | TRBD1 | TGCGCCAGCACCGCAGACAGGGGGCACGGAAACACCATATATTTT | CASTADRGHGNTIYF
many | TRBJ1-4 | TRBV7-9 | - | TGTGCCAGCAGCTCGCTCGGAGCAACTAATGAAAAACTGTTTTTT | CASSSLGATNEKLFF